These 25 T cell receptor beta chains were all obtained from the same sample, sequenced in a study of CD4 T cell repertoires and nickel. TCRdb analysed the RT-PCR reads with MiXCR anew, one entry per CDR3 protein. In the table there are 400 to 650 distinct CDR3 sequences, 45% to 50% of which are singletons. Sequencing input: CD4+ T cells from blood, not recorded whether cultured. Every receptor here comes from a human donor in a nickel allergy study, with or without nickel allergy (not recorded which). It is not recorded whether this sample comes from one donor or several.

The CDR3 loop is CASSMARHHGGYGYTF. The DNA of the CDR3 is TGTGCCAGTAGTATGGCTAGACACCATGGCGGCTATGGCTACACCTTC. V usage is TRBV19 and J usage is TRBJ1-2; D remains ambiguous. Germline V gene sequence: CDR1 LNHDA, CDR2 SQIVND (reference sequence). The CDR3 loop spans 16 amino acids. V lost 3 bases to trimming and J lost 4 bases, with 18 bases between them.

This clonotype came up once. V usage is TRBV6-5 and J usage is TRBJ2-7; TRBD1 aligns across 8 bases. Germline assignment: CDR1 MNHEY and CDR2 SVGAGI. J gave up 2 bases and V 0 bases, and 0 bases lay outside the gene matches. The CDR3 is 14 residues long. The CDR3 here is CASSYSTGAYEQYF. In nucleotides, the CDR3 is TGTGCCAGCAGTTACTCGACAGGGGCCTACGAGCAGTACTTC.

This clonotype was observed a single time. V usage is TRBV6-2 or TRBV6-3 and J usage is TRBJ2-7; 7 bases are shared with TRBD2. The ends lost 7 bases at V and 0 bases at J; junction bases unmatched: 12. Germline V CDR1 and CDR2: MNHEY, SVGEGT. This CDR3 is 16 amino acids long. In DNA, the CDR3 is TGTGCCAGCACCCAAATAGTCGCTAGCGGCTCCTACGAGCAGTACTTC. Its protein is CASTQIVASGSYEQYF.

This clonotype was observed a few times. V is TRBV10-3 and J is TRBJ1-5, with D uncertain. The germline V and J ends were trimmed by 5 bases and 2 bases, with 22 bases remaining between them. Germline CDR1 ENHRY, CDR2 SYGVKD. The CDR3 contains 18 residues. CDR3 sequence reads: CAISPISAGAGGNQPQHF. The CDR3 nucleotides read TGTGCCATCAGTCCTATAAGTGCCGGAGCAGGAGGCAATCAGCCCCAGCATTTT.

CDR3 coding DNA: TGTGCCAGCAGTGAAATCCGAGCAATAGCCAAAAACATTCAGTACTTC. Its protein is CASSEIRAIAKNIQYF. This chain connects TRBV2 to TRBJ2-4; no definite D call. The length of the CDR3 is 16 residues. The V end was cut by 2 bases, the J end by 0 bases, with 11 bases between. Germline V lookup: CDR1 SNHLY, CDR2 FYNNEI.

This clonotype has a handful of counts. Its ends do not fully match the called genes, so a read error is possible. The chain is built from TRBV3-1 and TRBJ1-1; no clear D gene. Per the germline V gene, CDR1 is LGHDT and CDR2 is YNNKEL (reference sequence). CDR3 length: 16 amino acids. CDR3 residues: CASSQDRGVWHTEAFF. The CDR3 nucleotides are TGTGCCAGCAGTCAAGATCGCGGGGTCTGGCACACTGAAGCTTTCTTT.

The chain has TRBV20-1 and TRBJ1-5; TRBD1 aligns across 7 bases. Germline V gene data show CDR1 as DFQATT and CDR2 as SNEGSKA (reference sequence). This CDR3 has 14 amino acids. Trimming took 2 bases from V and 2 from J; bases not matched to a gene: 3. The CDR3 bases are TGCAGTGCTAGACAGGGGGGGGGCAATCAGCCCCAGCATTTT. Its protein is CSARQGGGNQPQHF.

In this sample, this clonotype is hyperexpanded. The rearrangement links TRBV29-1 to TRBJ1-1; D remains ambiguous. Germline lookup yields CDR1 SQVTM and CDR2 ANQGSEA. V was clipped by 7 bases and J by 1 base, with 7 bases between them. CDR3 length: 11 amino acids. DNA for the CDR3: TGCAGCGCACGACAGAACACTGAAGCTTTCTTT. Translation: CSARQNTEAFF.

The rearrangement joins TRBV19 to TRBJ2-1; TRBD2 is a possible D gene (6 bases). V lost 7 bases, J lost 7 bases, and 11 bases lay in between. Germline V gene sequence: CDR1 LNHDA, CDR2 SQIVND (reference sequence). This CDR3 has 12 amino acids. CDR3 sequence: CASTGSGNEQFF. In DNA, the CDR3 is TGTGCCAGTACGGGGAGCGGGAATGAGCAGTTCTTC.

The J gene is TRBJ2-2, the V gene TRBV24-1; tentatively, D is TRBD1 (6 bases). This CDR3 has 14 residues. V lost 9 bases, J lost 7 bases, and 17 bases lay in between. Germline lookup yields CDR1 KGHDR and CDR2 SFDVKD. CDR3 sequence (DNA): TGTGCCACCGGTCGACAGGCTGGAGACGGGGAGCTGTTTTTT. It is translated as CATGRQAGDGELFF.

CDR3 protein: CASSLGWVNEQYF. In nucleotides, the CDR3 is TGTGCCAGCAGTTTAGGGTGGGTTAACGAGCAGTACTTC. The chain recombines TRBV12-3 or TRBV12-4 with TRBJ2-7; unclear D gene. The CDR3 covers 13 residues. V was clipped by 1 base and J by 5 bases, with 9 bases between them.

This clonotype was seen just once. The genes are TRBV5-4 and TRBJ2-1; TRBD2 matches 9 bases. The CDR3 is made up of 13 amino acids. After removal of 5 bases from V and 5 bases from J, the junction contained 2 bases not matched to a gene. From germline, CDR1 is SGHNT and CDR2 YYREEE (reference sequence). CDR3 DNA sequence: TGTGCCAGCAGGACTAGCGGAAACAATGAGCAGTTCTTC. Translating it yields CASRTSGNNEQFF.

The CDR3 sequence: CASSSSGPPYNEQFF. CDR3 nucleotides: TGCGCCAGCAGCTCTTCCGGCCCCCCCTACAATGAGCAGTTCTTC. The chain employs TRBV5-1 and TRBJ2-1; the D is unclear. Trimming removed 3 bases at V and 2 bases at J, with 12 bases between. The germline CDR1 and CDR2 sequences are SGHRS and YFSETQ. The CDR3 runs to 15 residues. Filled out from reference TRBV5-1 and TRBJ2-1, the complete variable domain reads KAGVTQTPRYLIKTRGQQVTLSCSPISGHRSVSWYQQTPGQGLQFLFEYFSETQRNKGNFPGRFSGRQFSNSRSEMNVSTLELGDSALYLCASSSSGPPYNEQFFGPGTRLTVL.

The chain carries TRBV6-1 and TRBJ2-3; 11 bases map to TRBD2. J gave up 6 bases and V 3 bases, and 8 bases lay outside the gene matches. This CDR3 is built from 16 residues. Germline lookup yields CDR1 MNHNS and CDR2 SASEGT. CDR3 sequence reads: CASSDILSGRADTQYF. DNA of the CDR3: TGTGCCAGCAGTGATATCCTTAGCGGGAGGGCGGATACGCAGTATTTT.

V gene TRBV5-1 combines with J gene TRBJ2-5; 8 bases match TRBD2. This CDR3 spans 16 amino acids. V gave up 5 bases and J gave up 5 bases; unmatched junction bases: 14. The germline CDR1 and CDR2 sequences are SGHRS and YFSETQ. Here the CDR3 reads CASSAAPGGAGETQYF. In DNA form, the CDR3 reads TGCGCCAGCAGTGCCGCCCCGGGGGGGGCTGGTGAGACCCAGTACTTC.

The chain links TRBV27 to TRBJ2-1; the D gene is possibly TRBD2 (5 bases). This CDR3 comprises 14 residues. Trimming left V 5 bases short and J 8 bases short, with 16 bases between. The germline V gene encodes CDR1 MNHEY and CDR2 SMNVEV (reference sequence). CDR3 protein: CASSALGARHEQFF. CDR3 nucleotides: TGTGCCAGCAGTGCCCTGGGAGCGCGCCATGAGCAGTTCTTC.

In this sample, this clonotype turned up a few times. The chain couples TRBV19 to TRBJ1-4, with unresolved D. CDR1 is LNHDA, CDR2 SQIVND, per germline (reference sequence). Trimming shortened V by 5 bases and J by 0 bases, and 4 bases separated the two germline ends. The CDR3 length is 13 residues. The CDR3 nucleotides are TGTGCCAGTAGTGCGGCAACTAATGAAAAACTGTTTTTT. It translates to CASSAATNEKLFF.

This clonotype was seen only a few times. The chain links TRBV7-2 to TRBJ2-1; 11 bases match TRBD1. The germline CDR1 and CDR2 sequences are SGHTA and FQGNSA. V shed 4 bases and J 7 bases; nucleotides not matched to a gene: 6. CDR3 length: 15 amino acids. In nucleotides, the CDR3 is TGTGCCAGCAGCTCACCGGGACAGGGGGTAAATGAGCAGTTCTTC. This gives the protein CASSSPGQGVNEQFF.

V is TRBV20-1 and J is TRBJ2-1; D remains ambiguous. Deletions cut 5 bases from V and 2 bases from J, with 13 bases between. This CDR3 spans 14 amino acids. Germline values: CDR1 DFQATT, CDR2 SNEGSKA (reference sequence). CDR3: CSAPNQNTYNEQFF. The CDR3 region has the DNA TGCAGTGCTCCTAACCAAAATACCTACAATGAGCAGTTCTTC.

For the CDR3, the DNA is TGTGCCAGCAGCAAAGGACGGGGACCTAGCACAGATACGCAGTATTTT. Encoded protein: CASSKGRGPSTDTQYF. The rearrangement joins TRBV21-1 to TRBJ2-3; no DNA check was done on the table's D call, TRBD1. TRBV21-1 is annotated as a pseudogene. This CDR3 contains 16 residues.

This clonotype was observed once. This chain connects TRBV12-3 or TRBV12-4 to TRBJ1-2; 8 bases agree with TRBD1. The V segment lost 6 bases and the J segment 4 bases; nucleotides outside the gene matches: 7. This CDR3 has 14 amino acids. The CDR3 DNA follows: TGTGCCAGCAGGGCGGACAGGGCGAGCTATGGCTACACCTTC. It codes for CASRADRASYGYTF.

The chain couples TRBV25-1 to TRBJ1-2, with a possible D match to TRBD1 (5 bases). This CDR3 is built from 14 residues. V was pared by 4 bases and J by 4 bases, with 13 bases between. CDR1 is MGHDK, CDR2 SYGVNS, per germline. CDR3 DNA sequence: TGTGCCAGCAGTGGAGAGGGGTCATCCTATGGCTACACCTTC. Amino acid sequence: CASSGEGSSYGYTF.

The chain recombines TRBV5-1 with TRBJ2-1; 13 bases fit TRBD2. This CDR3 comprises 15 residues. Trimming cost V 4 bases and J 7 bases; bases outside gene matches: 5. Germline CDR1 reads SGHRS; CDR2 reads YFSETQ. The CDR3 here is CASSVTSGRSNEQFF. DNA of the CDR3: TGCGCCAGCAGCGTGACTAGCGGGAGGTCTAATGAGCAGTTCTTC.

This clonotype appeared a few times. This sequence joins TRBV4-2 and TRBJ2-3, with D perhaps matching TRBD1 or TRBD2 (5 bases each). The V gene lost 1 base and the J gene lost 4 bases, with 15 bases spanning the gap. Looked up from germline, CDR1 is LGHNA and CDR2 is YNFKEQ. This CDR3 spans 16 amino acids. The CDR3 here is CASSQGWDEGADTQYF. CDR3 DNA: TGTGCCAGCAGCCAAGGATGGGACGAGGGTGCAGATACGCAGTATTTT.

J is TRBJ1-6 and V is TRBV28; TRBD1 matches at 10 bases. This CDR3 spans 17 amino acids. With 6 bases clipped from V and 4 bases from J, the junction kept 9 bases outside the gene matches. Germline V gene lookup returns CDR1 MDHEN and CDR2 SYDVKM. CDR3 sequence: CASSPTRTGGYNSPLHF. In DNA form, the CDR3 reads TGTGCCAGCAGCCCGACCCGGACAGGGGGATATAATTCACCCCTCCACTTT. The full variable domain, with the rest looked up from reference TRBV28 and TRBJ1-6, is DVKVTQSSRYLVKRTGEKVFLECVQDMDHENMFWYRQDPGLGLRLIYFSYDVKMKEKGDIPEGYSVSREKKERFSLILESASTNQTSMYLCASSPTRTGGYNSPLHFGNGTRLTVT.